The 7 T cell receptor beta chains in this list originate from one sample, sequenced in a study of OX40 agonist ivuxolimab in advanced cancers. Profiling relied on immunoSEQ multiplex PCR, and the TCRdb table lists in-frame clones only, not all of them. This repertoire shows about 73,000 clones, about 90% found once; its top ten account for about a tenth. The sequencing used CD4+ or CD8+ T cells sorted from blood, collected in a trial of the OX40 agonist ivuxolimab. The receptor source for this set is an adult with an advanced solid tumor such as melanoma, head and neck, liver or kidney cancer.

This clone appeared a single time. The V gene is TRBV28, the J gene TRBJ2-3; 9 bases align to TRBD2. CDR1 is MDHEN, CDR2 SYDVKM, per germline. V was pared by 4 bases and J by 4 bases, with 3 bases of the junction left unmatched. The CDR3 has 14 residues. The CDR3 spells CASSYSGSADTQYF. The CDR3 nucleotides read TGTGCCAGCAGTTATAGCGGGAGCGCAGATACGCAGTATTTT.

This chain joins TRBV6-5 and TRBJ2-1; tentatively, D is TRBD2 (6 bases). CDR1 is MNHEY, CDR2 SVGAGI, per germline. V lost 2 bases, J lost 8 bases, and 13 bases lay in between. The CDR3 sequence is 14 residues long. The CDR3 reads CASSYLTSLDEQFF. CDR3 in DNA: TGTGCCAGCAGTTACCTGACTAGTCTCGATGAGCAGTTCTTC.

The rearrangement joins TRBV4-1 to TRBJ1-3; no clear D. V was clipped by 0 bases and J by 4 bases, with 10 bases between them. There are 15 residues in the CDR3. Per germline, CDR1 MGHRA and CDR2 YSYEKL. Here the CDR3 reads CASSQDLGYGNTIYF. The CDR3, as DNA: TGCGCCAGCAGCCAAGATTTGGGGTACGGAAACACCATATATTTT.

This rearrangement joins TRBV19 to TRBJ2-7; D assignment may be TRBD1 or TRBD2 (5 bases each). Per germline, CDR1 LNHDA and CDR2 SQIVND (reference sequence). This CDR3 spans 14 amino acids. V was cut by 1 base and J by 3 bases, with 10 bases left in between. In DNA, the CDR3 is TGTGCCAGTAGTATAGGGGGGACCCTCTACGAGCAGTACTTC. Translating it yields CASSIGGTLYEQYF.

The V and J genes are TRBV27 and TRBJ2-3; possibly TRBD2 for D (5 bases). Trimming cost V 4 bases and J 3 bases, with 11 bases left between them. CDR1 MNHEY and CDR2 SMNVEV come from the germline V gene (reference sequence). The CDR3 sequence is 14 residues long. CDR3 sequence (DNA): TGTGCCAGCAGTTCTAGGAGGAAAACAGATACGCAGTATTTT. Protein sequence: CASSSRRKTDTQYF.

This rearrangement joins TRBV9 to TRBJ2-2; TRBD2 matches at 8 bases. Germline values: CDR1 SGDLS, CDR2 YYNGEE. There are 15 residues in the CDR3. With 0 bases clipped from V and 5 bases from J, the junction kept 3 bases outside the gene matches. CDR3 coding DNA: TGTGCCAGCAGCGTAGATGGCGGGGGGACCGGGGAGCTGTTTTTT. Encoded protein: CASSVDGGGTGELFF.

The rearrangement joins TRBV27 to TRBJ2-5; 7 bases fit TRBD2. There are 14 residues in the CDR3. The V segment lost 0 bases and the J segment 4 bases; nucleotides outside the gene matches: 2. CDR1 and CDR2 from the germline V gene are MNHEY and SMNVEV (reference sequence). CDR3 sequence reads: CASSLSVAGETQYF. The CDR3 DNA sequence: TGTGCCAGCAGTTTATCGGTAGCGGGAGAGACCCAGTACTTC.